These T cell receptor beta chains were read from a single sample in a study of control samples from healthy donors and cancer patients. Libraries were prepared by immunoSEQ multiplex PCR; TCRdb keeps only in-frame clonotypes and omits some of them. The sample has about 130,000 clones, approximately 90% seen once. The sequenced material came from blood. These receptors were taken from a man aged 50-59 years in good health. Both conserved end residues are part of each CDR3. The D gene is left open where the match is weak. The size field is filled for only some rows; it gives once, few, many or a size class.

DNA: TGTGCCAGCAGTTTAAACCCAGGGGGGAAGAACTATGGCTACACCTTC
CDR3: CASSLNPGGKNYGYTF
V: TRBV28
size: NA
J: TRBJ1-2
D: TRBD1

DNA: TGTGCCAGCAGCTTTTTAAGATTATTCCTCCACTTT
CDR3: CASSFLRLFLHF
V: TRBV12-1
size: NA
J: TRBJ1-6
D: NA

DNA: TGTGCCAGCAGCCAACAGGGCTATGGCTACACCTTC
CDR3: CASSQQGYGYTF
V: TRBV7-9
size: once
J: TRBJ1-2
D: NA

DNA: TGTGCCAGCAGCTCGAAGACAGGGTCCACCTACGAGCAGTACTTC
CDR3: CASSSKTGSTYEQYF
V: TRBV6-2/TRBV6-3
size: NA
J: TRBJ2-7
D: TRBD1

DNA: TGTGCCAGCAGTTCGGGACTAGCGGGCTACAATGAGCAGTTCTTC
CDR3: CASSSGLAGYNEQFF
V: TRBV6-2/TRBV6-3
size: NA
J: TRBJ2-1
D: TRBD2

DNA: TGTGCCAGCAGTTACTCGAGACAGAAACAAGAGACCCAGTACTTC
CDR3: CASSYSRQKQETQYF
V: TRBV6-5
size: NA
J: TRBJ2-5
D: NA

DNA: TGTGCCAGCAGCCCCCAGAACACCGGGGAGCTGTTTTTT
CDR3: CASSPQNTGELFF
V: TRBV5-6
size: NA
J: TRBJ2-2
D: NA

DNA: TGCGCCAGCAGCCAAACAGGGCAAAGCAATCAGCCCCAGCATTTT
CDR3: CASSQTGQSNQPQHF
V: TRBV4-1
size: NA
J: TRBJ1-5
D: NA

DNA: TGTGCCAGCAGCTTAGACAGGAGGAATGAGCAGTTCTTC
CDR3: CASSLDRRNEQFF
V: TRBV7-3
size: NA
J: TRBJ2-1
D: NA

DNA: TGTGCCAGCAGCTTTTCCGGCAGGGGGCTTACGGAGACCCAGTACTTC
CDR3: CASSFSGRGLTETQYF
V: TRBV5-6
size: NA
J: TRBJ2-5
D: TRBD1

DNA: TGTGCCAGCAGGCCAGCTACTGGGGCCAACGTCCTGACTTTC
CDR3: CASRPATGANVLTF
V: TRBV2
size: NA
J: TRBJ2-6
D: NA

DNA: TGTGCCAGCAGCCAAACCAGGACTAGCGGGGGTACAGATACGCAGTATTTT
CDR3: CASSQTRTSGGTDTQYF
V: TRBV4-2
size: NA
J: TRBJ2-3
D: TRBD2

DNA: TGTGCCAGCAGCTTGGGGCTGACAGTTAGTCATACGCAGTATTTT
CDR3: CASSLGLTVSHTQYF
V: TRBV5-8
size: NA
J: TRBJ2-3
D: NA

DNA: TGTGCCAGCAGTTACTCGTTCGGGAGGGTAGCTTTCTTT
CDR3: CASSYSFGRVAFF
V: TRBV6-5
size: NA
J: TRBJ1-1
D: NA

DNA: TGTGCCAGCAGCCGAAACAATGAGCAGTTCTTC
CDR3: CASSRNNEQFF
V: TRBV4-2
size: NA
J: TRBJ2-1
D: NA

DNA: TGTGCCAGTAGTATGGGGGGCTTGGCCTACAATGAGCAGTTCTTC
CDR3: CASSMGGLAYNEQFF
V: TRBV19
size: NA
J: TRBJ2-1
D: NA

DNA: TGTGCCAGCAGCTTATGGGGGGGAGATGAAGATACGCAGTATTTT
CDR3: CASSLWGGDEDTQYF
V: TRBV7-3
size: once
J: TRBJ2-3
D: TRBD2

DNA: TGTGCCAGCAGCTTTAACAGCGGGCTTAGCTATGGCTACACCTTC
CDR3: CASSFNSGLSYGYTF
V: TRBV11-2
size: NA
J: TRBJ1-2
D: NA

DNA: TGTGCCACCACTGGACTAGCGGGGGGTAAAGTATTTTGGGATGAGCAGTTCTTC
CDR3: CATTGLAGGKVFWDEQFF
V: TRBV24-1
size: NA
J: TRBJ2-1
D: TRBD2

DNA: TGCGCCAGCAGCTTGGTGGGACCGACTTCTGGAAACACCATATATTTT
CDR3: CASSLVGPTSGNTIYF
V: TRBV5-1
size: NA
J: TRBJ1-3
D: NA

DNA: TGCGCCAGCAGCCAGGACAGATCCTACAATGAGCAGTTCTTC
CDR3: CASSQDRSYNEQFF
V: TRBV5-1
size: NA
J: TRBJ2-1
D: NA

DNA: TGTGCCAGCAGTTCCAGACAGCGAAACACTGAAGCTTTCTTT
CDR3: CASSSRQRNTEAFF
V: TRBV6-5
size: NA
J: TRBJ1-1
D: NA

DNA: TGTGCCGTTCGGGGAGCCGGAAACCAAGAGACCCAGTACTTC
CDR3: CAVRGAGNQETQYF
V: TRBV24-1
size: NA
J: TRBJ2-5
D: NA